This TCR beta chain was profiled in a study of T cell clonotyping in hematopoietic cell transplantation. Study-wide points: Few recipient clonotypes overlapped donors; over 95% were de novo at given depth. CD4 and CD8 repertoire contributions could not be separated without sorting. Broader posttransplant TCR repertoire diversity was predicted by graft donor and pretransplant recipient Inverse Simpson Index values. Recipient TCR diversity dropped after transplant; expanded clonotypes rose from day 30 to 180.

Repertoires were generated with immunoSEQ multiplex PCR, while TCRdb's copy carries only in-frame clones and drops some. Seen here are approximately 75,000 clones, around 94% observed once, and the top ten hold under 2%. Germline-derived CDR1 and CDR2 are SGDLS and YYNGEE. The length of the CDR3 is 14 residues. Trimming took 0 bases from V and 4 from J, leaving 5 bases between them. About this clone: What it binds is not known.

V and J are TRBV9 and TRBJ2-6; D gene uncertain. Sequencing was done on a sample of peripheral blood mononuclear cells. The TCR was taken from a man aged 50 to 59 in good health. Some clones in this sample may be carry-over from other donors' samples. DNA for the CDR3: TGTGCCAGCAGCGTAGGCCCCGGGGCCAACGTCCTGACTTTC. It yields the protein CASSVGPGANVLTF.